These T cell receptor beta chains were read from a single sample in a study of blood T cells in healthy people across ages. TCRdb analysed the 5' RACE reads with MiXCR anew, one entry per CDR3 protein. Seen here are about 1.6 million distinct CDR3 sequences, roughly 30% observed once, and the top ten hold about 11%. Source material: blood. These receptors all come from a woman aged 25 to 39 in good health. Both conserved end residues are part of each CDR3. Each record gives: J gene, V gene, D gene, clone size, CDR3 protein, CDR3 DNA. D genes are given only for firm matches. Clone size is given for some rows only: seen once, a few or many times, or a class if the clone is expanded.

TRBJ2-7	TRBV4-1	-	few	CASSQVVGLAPESYEQYF	TGCGCCAGCAGCCAAGTTGTCGGGCTCGCTCCCGAATCCTACGAGCAGTACTTC
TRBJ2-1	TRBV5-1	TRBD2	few	CASSLGRAGGAPSSYNEQFF	TGCGCCAGCAGCTTGGGGCGAGCGGGAGGCGCGCCCAGCTCCTACAATGAGCAGTTCTTC
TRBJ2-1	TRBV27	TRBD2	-	CASRFIRYTSGVPSYNEQFF	TGTGCCAGCAGGTTTATCCGTTATACTAGCGGGGTCCCATCCTACAATGAGCAGTTCTTC
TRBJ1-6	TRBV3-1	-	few	CASSPGARSPLHF	TGTGCCAGCAGCCCGGGGGCGCGTTCACCCCTCCACTTT
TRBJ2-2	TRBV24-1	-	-	CATSDFYGELFF	TGTGCCACCAGTGATTTTTACGGGGAGCTGTTTTTT
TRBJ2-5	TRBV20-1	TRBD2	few	CSASFLAGGPETQYF	TGCAGTGCTAGTTTCCTAGCGGGGGGGCCTGAGACCCAGTACTTC
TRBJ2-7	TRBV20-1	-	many	CSARDRAGYRPYEQYF	TGCAGTGCTAGAGACCGGGCCGGTTACCGTCCCTACGAGCAGTACTTC
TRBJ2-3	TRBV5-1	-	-	CATGRGGIEDTQYF	TGCGCCACCGGGCGGGGCGGGATCGAAGATACGCAGTATTTT
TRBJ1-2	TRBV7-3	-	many	CASSLQGFDGYTF	TGTGCCAGCAGCTTACAGGGCTTTGATGGCTACACCTTC
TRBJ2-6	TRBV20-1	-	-	CSARSGGALSGANVLTF	TGCAGTGCTAGGAGTGGGGGCGCGCTTTCTGGGGCCAACGTCCTGACTTTC
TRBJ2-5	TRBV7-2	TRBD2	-	CASSPGRRGKEETQYF	TGTGCCAGCAGCCCGGGGAGGCGGGGGAAAGAAGAGACCCAGTACTTC
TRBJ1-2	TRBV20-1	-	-	CSAEDYREASNYGYTF	TGCAGTGCCGAGGACTACAGGGAGGCGTCTAACTATGGCTACACCTTC
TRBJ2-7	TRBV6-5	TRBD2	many	CASSLGREGYEQYF	TGTGCCAGCAGTTTAGGACGGGAGGGATACGAGCAGTACTTC
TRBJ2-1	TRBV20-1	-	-	CSASVSGGVNEQFF	TGCAGTGCTAGTGTTTCAGGGGGGGTCAATGAGCAGTTCTTC
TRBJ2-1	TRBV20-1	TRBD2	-	CSAPRRVQASGVHYNEQFF	TGCAGTGCTCCACGGCGGGTTCAGGCTAGCGGGGTGCACTACAATGAGCAGTTCTTC
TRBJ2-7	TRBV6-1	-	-	CASGDEQYF	TGTGCCAGTGGGGACGAGCAGTACTTC
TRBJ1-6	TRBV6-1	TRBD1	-	CASSAGTGQEDYSPLHF	TGTGCCAGCAGTGCCGGAACCGGACAGGAAGACTATTCACCCCTCCACTTT
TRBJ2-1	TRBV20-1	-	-	CSVRELSDYYNEQFF	TGCAGTGTCAGAGAATTATCGGACTACTACAATGAGCAGTTCTTC
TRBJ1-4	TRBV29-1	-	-	CSVTPFTERKKLFF	TGCAGCGTGACCCCTTTCACCGAGCGTAAAAAACTGTTTTTT
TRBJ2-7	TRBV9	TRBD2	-	CASSVAGTSSYEQYF	TGTGCCAGCAGCGTAGCTGGGACTAGTTCCTACGAGCAGTACTTC
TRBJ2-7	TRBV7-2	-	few	CASIRLGVEQYF	TGTGCCAGCATCCGTTTGGGGGTGGAGCAGTACTTC
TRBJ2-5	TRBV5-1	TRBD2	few	CASSRSLAGGKRNMETQYF	TGCGCCAGCAGCAGAAGCCTAGCGGGGGGAAAGAGGAATATGGAGACCCAGTACTTC
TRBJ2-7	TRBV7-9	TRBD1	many	CASSSTGAGYEQYF	TGTGCCAGCAGTTCCACAGGGGCCGGCTACGAGCAGTACTTC
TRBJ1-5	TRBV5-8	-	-	CASSLVRFNQPQHF	TGTGCCAGCAGCTTGGTTCGGTTCAATCAGCCCCAGCATTTT
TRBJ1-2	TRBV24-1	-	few	CATSDPVGGYTF	TGTGCCACCAGTGATCCAGTCGGGGGCTACACCTTC
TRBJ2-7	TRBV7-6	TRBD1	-	CASSPPLTGSYEQYF	TGTGCCAGCAGCCCCCCCTTGACAGGGTCCTACGAGCAGTACTTC
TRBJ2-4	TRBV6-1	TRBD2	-	CASSEVGGAKNIQYF	TGTGCCAGCAGTGAAGTCGGGGGGGCCAAAAACATTCAGTACTTC
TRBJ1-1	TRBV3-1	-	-	CASSQDPWPRSEAFF	TGTGCCAGCAGCCAAGATCCATGGCCCCGGTCTGAAGCTTTCTTT
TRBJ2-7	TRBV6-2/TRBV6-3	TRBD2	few	CASSLTRGDSYEQYF	TGTGCCAGCAGTTTGACGCGGGGGGACTCCTACGAGCAGTACTTC